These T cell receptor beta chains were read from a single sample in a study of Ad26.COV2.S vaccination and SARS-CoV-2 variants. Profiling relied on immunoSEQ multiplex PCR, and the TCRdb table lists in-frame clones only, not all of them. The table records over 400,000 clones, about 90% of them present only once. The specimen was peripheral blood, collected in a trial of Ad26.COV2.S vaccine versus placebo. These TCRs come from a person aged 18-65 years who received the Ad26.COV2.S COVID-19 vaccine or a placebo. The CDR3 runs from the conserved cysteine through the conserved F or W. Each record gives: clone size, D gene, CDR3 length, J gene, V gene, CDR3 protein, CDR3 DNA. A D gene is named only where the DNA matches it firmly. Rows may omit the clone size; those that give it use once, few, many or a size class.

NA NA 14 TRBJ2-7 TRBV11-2 CASSLAAGGYEQYF TGTGCCAGCAGCTTAGCTGCAGGGGGGTACGAGCAGTACTTC
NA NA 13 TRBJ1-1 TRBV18 CASSPGGLTEAFF TGTGCCAGCTCACCAGGGGGCCTCACTGAAGCTTTCTTT
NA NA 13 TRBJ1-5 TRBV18 CASSPGQNQPQHF TGTGCCAGCTCGCCTGGACAGAATCAGCCCCAGCATTTT
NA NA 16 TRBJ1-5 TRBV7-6 CASSLEVGATNQPQHF TGTGCCAGCAGCTTAGAGGTTGGGGCAACTAATCAGCCCCAGCATTTT
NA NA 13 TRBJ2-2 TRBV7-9 CASSPSQTGELFF TGTGCCAGCAGCCCGTCACAGACCGGGGAGCTGTTTTTT
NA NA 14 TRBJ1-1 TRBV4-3 CASSQGGPRAEAFF TGCGCCAGCAGCCAGGGAGGACCTCGAGCGGAAGCTTTCTTT
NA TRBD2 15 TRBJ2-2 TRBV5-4 CASSSSGANTGELFF TGTGCCAGCAGTTCCAGCGGGGCGAACACCGGGGAGCTGTTTTTT
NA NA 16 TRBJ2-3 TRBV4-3 CASSQGLGGSTDTQYF TGCGCCAGCAGCCAAGGTTTAGGTGGAAGCACAGATACGCAGTATTTT
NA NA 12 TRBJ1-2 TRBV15 CATSRASYGYTF TGTGCCACCAGCAGAGCCTCTTATGGCTACACCTTC
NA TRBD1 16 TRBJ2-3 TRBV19 CASSIFLIQGEDTQYF TGTGCCAGTAGTATTTTCCTCATACAGGGGGAAGATACGCAGTATTTT
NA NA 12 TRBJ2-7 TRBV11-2 CASSLDVYEQYF TGTGCCAGCAGCTTAGATGTTTACGAGCAGTACTTC
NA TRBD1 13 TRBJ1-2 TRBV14 CASSQDPPDRPSF TGTGCCAGCAGCCAAGATCCCCCGGACAGGCCCTCCTTC
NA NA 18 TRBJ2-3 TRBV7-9 CASSSSVAVVRITDTQYF TGTGCCAGCAGCTCTTCAGTGGCGGTCGTTCGCATCACAGATACGCAGTATTTT
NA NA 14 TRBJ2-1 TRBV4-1 CASSPPLAYNEQFF TGCGCCAGCAGCCCTCCCCTAGCATACAATGAGCAGTTCTTC
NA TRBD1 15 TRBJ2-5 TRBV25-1 CASSEVRGRWETQYF TGTGCCAGCAGTGAGGTCAGGGGGCGGTGGGAGACCCAGTACTTC
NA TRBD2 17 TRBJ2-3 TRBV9 CASSMTIAGGPGDTQYF TGTGCCAGCAGCATGACTATAGCGGGGGGGCCGGGAGATACGCAGTATTTT
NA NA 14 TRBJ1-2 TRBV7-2 CASSLELGPRGYTF TGTGCCAGCAGCTTAGAACTGGGCCCCCGTGGCTACACCTTC
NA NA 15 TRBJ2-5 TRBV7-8 CASSLVLGAGKTQYF TGTGCCAGCAGCTTAGTACTTGGGGCAGGGAAGACCCAGTACTTC
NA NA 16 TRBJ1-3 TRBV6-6 CASSYSISGDGNTIYF TGTGCCAGCAGTTACTCGATATCAGGGGATGGAAACACCATATATTTT
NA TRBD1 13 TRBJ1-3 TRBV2 CASRQGAGNTIYF TGTGCCAGCAGACAGGGGGCTGGAAACACCATATATTTT
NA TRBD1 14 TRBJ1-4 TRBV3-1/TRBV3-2 CASSLRQGTEKLFF TGTGCCAGCAGCCTCCGACAGGGGACTGAAAAACTGTTTTTT
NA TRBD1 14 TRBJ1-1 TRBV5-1 CASSSGTAWPEAFF TGCGCCAGCAGCTCCGGGACAGCGTGGCCTGAAGCTTTCTTT
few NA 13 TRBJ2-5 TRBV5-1 CASSAGAGETQYF TGCGCCAGCAGCGCAGGGGCAGGAGAGACCCAGTACTTC
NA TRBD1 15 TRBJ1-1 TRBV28 CASRQRTGVNTEAFF TGTGCCAGCAGGCAAAGGACAGGGGTGAACACTGAAGCTTTCTTT
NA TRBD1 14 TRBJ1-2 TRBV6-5 CASSSRTGGYGYTF TGTGCCAGCAGTTCTAGGACAGGGGGCTATGGCTACACCTTC
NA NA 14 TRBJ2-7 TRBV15 CATSSDSTTYEQYF TGTGCCACCAGCAGTGACAGCACAACCTACGAGCAGTACTTC
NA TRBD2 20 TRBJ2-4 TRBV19 CASSTFPLAREVETKNIQYF TGTGCCAGTAGTACGTTCCCCCTGGCTCGGGAGGTCGAGACCAAAAACATTCAGTACTTC
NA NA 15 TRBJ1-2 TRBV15 CATSRDQGQGSGYTF TGTGCCACCAGCAGAGATCAGGGCCAGGGGTCCGGCTACACCTTC
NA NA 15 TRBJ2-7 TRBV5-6 CASSLKGISSYEQYF TGTGCCAGCAGCTTGAAGGGGATTAGCTCCTACGAGCAGTACTTC
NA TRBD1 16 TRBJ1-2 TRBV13 CASRSYYRDRDYGYTF TGTGCCAGCAGGTCCTACTACCGGGACAGGGATTATGGCTACACCTTC
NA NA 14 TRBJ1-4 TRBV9 CASSVELGSGRLFF TGTGCCAGCAGCGTAGAGCTGGGGTCGGGGCGACTGTTTTTT
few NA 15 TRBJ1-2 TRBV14 CASSQRGPINYGYTF TGTGCCAGCAGCCAACGAGGACCGATAAACTATGGCTACACCTTC
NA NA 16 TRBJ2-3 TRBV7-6 CASSLATGALADTQYF TGTGCCAGCAGCTTAGCGACCGGGGCACTCGCAGATACGCAGTATTTT
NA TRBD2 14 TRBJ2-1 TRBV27 CASSKRGYYNEQFF TGTGCCAGCAGCAAGCGGGGGTATTACAATGAGCAGTTCTTC
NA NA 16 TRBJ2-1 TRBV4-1 CASSVAGESSYNEQFF TGCGCCAGCAGTGTTGCAGGGGAAAGCTCCTACAATGAGCAGTTCTTC
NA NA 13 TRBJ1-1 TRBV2 CATRLEKNTEAFF TGTGCCACGAGGCTCGAGAAGAACACTGAAGCTTTCTTT
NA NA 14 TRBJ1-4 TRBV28 CASSFGQGSEKLFF TGTGCCAGCAGTTTCGGGCAGGGCTCCGAAAAACTGTTTTTT
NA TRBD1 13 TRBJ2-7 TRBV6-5 CASLRDRDYEQYF TGTGCCAGCCTAAGGGACAGAGACTACGAGCAGTACTTC
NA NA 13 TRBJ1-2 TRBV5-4 CASSLRGAGGYTF TGTGCCAGCAGCTTACGGGGGGCGGGTGGCTACACCTTC
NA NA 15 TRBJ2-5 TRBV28 CASSPSSAGKETQYF TGTGCCAGCAGTCCATCCTCTGCAGGGAAAGAGACCCAGTACTTC
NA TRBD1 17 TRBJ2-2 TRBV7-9 CASSSSTGTGPFPELFF TGTGCCAGCAGCTCCTCCACCGGGACAGGGCCCTTTCCGGAGCTGTTTTTT
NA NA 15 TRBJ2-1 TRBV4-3 CASSHLTPSSNEQFF TGCGCCAGCAGCCACCTTACGCCTTCTAGCAATGAGCAGTTCTTC
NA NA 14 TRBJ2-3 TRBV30 CACTAFGGTDTQYF TGTGCCTGCACGGCTTTCGGGGGCACAGATACGCAGTATTTT
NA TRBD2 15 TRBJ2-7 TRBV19 CASSIGSGGAYEQYF TGTGCCAGTAGTATTGGTAGCGGGGGTGCCTACGAGCAGTACTTC
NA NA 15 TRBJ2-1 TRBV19 CASSTLTGNYNEQFF TGTGCCAGTAGTACTTTAACAGGGAACTACAATGAGCAGTTCTTC
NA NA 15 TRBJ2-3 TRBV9 CASSGGGYPTDTQYF TGTGCCAGCAGCGGGGGGGGCTACCCCACAGATACGCAGTATTTT